A single sample is the source of the 22 T cell receptor beta chains below, sequenced in a study of identical twins. TCRdb reanalysed the 5' RACE reads using MiXCR and keeps one entry per CDR3 protein. The data hold 350,000 or so distinct CDR3 sequences, with about 12% observed a single time. The data were also submitted as part of a second study, on yellow fever vaccine responses in identical twins.

The sequencing sample was made of CD8+ T cells sorted from blood. Receptor source: a woman aged 18-29 years in good health.

The V call is TRBV24-1, the J call TRBJ2-3, with TRBD2 matching over 11 bases. This CDR3 comprises 18 residues. J was trimmed by 4 bases and V by 1 base; bases with no gene match: 9. Germline V gene lookup returns CDR1 KGHDR and CDR2 SFDVKD. CDR3 DNA sequence: TGTGCCACCAGTGATTTCGGCCTAGCGGGAGGTCAGGCAGATACGCAGTATTTT. The encoded protein is CATSDFGLAGGQADTQYF.

This clonotype came up a few times. The chain combines TRBV10-2 with TRBJ2-1; 9 bases fit TRBD2. The trim removed 5 bases at V and 8 bases at J, leaving 7 bases unmatched. Germline values: CDR1 WSHSY, CDR2 SAAADI. This CDR3 has 14 residues. This CDR3 reads CASSIAGAGDEQFF. For the CDR3, the DNA is TGCGCCAGCAGTATAGCGGGGGCCGGGGATGAGCAGTTCTTC.

This clonotype was counted many times. The genes are TRBV20-1 and TRBJ2-1; D possibly corresponds to TRBD2 (6 bases). Germline lookup yields CDR1 DFQATT and CDR2 SNEGSKA (reference sequence). The CDR3 consists of 12 residues. Trimming took 7 bases from V and 6 from J, leaving 13 bases between them. The CDR3 loop is CSGLGEANEQFF. CDR3 coding DNA: TGCAGTGGCTTGGGGGAGGCCAATGAGCAGTTCTTC.

This clonotype has more than one count but fewer than ten. The rearrangement links TRBV6-6 to TRBJ1-2; D is perhaps TRBD1 (5 bases). V was cut by 2 bases and J by 7 bases, with 11 bases left in between. Germline V gene lookup returns CDR1 MNHNY and CDR2 SVGAGI (reference sequence). CDR3 length equals 13 residues. The CDR3 coding sequence is TGTGCCAGCAGTTACGCCCAGGGATCTGGCTACACCTTC. The encoded protein is CASSYAQGSGYTF.

Only a few counts were recorded for this clonotype. The rearrangement uses TRBV2 and TRBJ1-1, with TRBD1 as a possible D gene (5 bases). Germline lookup yields CDR1 SNHLY and CDR2 FYNNEI. The germline V and J ends were trimmed by 10 bases and 4 bases, with 16 bases remaining between them. The CDR3 spans 13 residues. The CDR3 DNA reads as TGTGCCACTCTGGAAGGGGCGGTCACTGAAGCTTTCTTT. As protein: CATLEGAVTEAFF.

This chain joins TRBV11-1 and TRBJ2-2; D remains unclear. CDR1 is SGHAT and CDR2 is FQDESV in the germline V gene (reference sequence). With 5 bases removed from V and 7 bases from J, the gap between germline ends came to 11 bases. The CDR3 is made up of 13 amino acids. CDR3 DNA: TGTGCCAGCAGCATCCTCAAGGTCGGGGAGCTGTTTTTT. This codes for CASSILKVGELFF.

This clonotype turned up a few times. This chain connects TRBV24-1 to TRBJ2-3; TRBD2 might be the D (6 bases). Per germline, CDR1 KGHDR and CDR2 SFDVKD. This CDR3 region has 16 residues. V was pared by 4 bases and J by 6 bases, with 19 bases between. CDR3 sequence (DNA): TGTGCCACCAGTGACTACCTGACGGACCGGGGGGATACGCAGTATTTT. The encoded protein is CATSDYLTDRGDTQYF.

This clonotype was detected a few times. The chain has TRBV4-2 and TRBJ2-7; tentatively, D is TRBD2 (6 bases). Trimming pared 0 bases from V and 2 bases from J, leaving 11 bases between. CDR1 is LGHNA, CDR2 YNFKEQ, per germline. This CDR3 is built from 15 residues. The chain's CDR3 is CASSQDGGATYEQYF. The CDR3 DNA reads TGTGCCAGCAGCCAAGATGGCGGGGCAACCTACGAGCAGTACTTC.

The chain is built from TRBV24-1 and TRBJ2-1; perhaps TRBD2 as D (5 bases). CDR3 length: 15 residues. Trimming took off 4 bases at V and 1 base at J, with 10 bases between the two ends. Germline V gene data show CDR1 as KGHDR and CDR2 as SFDVKD. In nucleotides, the CDR3 is TGTGCCACCAGTGAGACTACCCTATCCTACAATGAGCAGTTCTTC. Encoded protein: CATSETTLSYNEQFF.

The chain couples TRBV6-2 or TRBV6-3 to TRBJ2-2; D tentatively reads TRBD1 or TRBD2 (5 bases each). Germline CDR1 reads MNHEY; CDR2 reads SVGEGT. The CDR3 runs 14 residues. V lost 1 base, J lost 3 bases, and 6 bases lay in between. CDR3 sequence: CASSYWGYTGELFF. CDR3 DNA: TGTGCCAGCAGTTACTGGGGGTACACCGGGGAGCTGTTTTTT.

V and J are TRBV2 and TRBJ2-3, with 8 bases matching TRBD2. There are 16 residues in the CDR3. Germline values: CDR1 SNHLY, CDR2 FYNNEI. The trim removed 1 base at V and 4 bases at J, leaving 7 bases unmatched. The CDR3, as DNA: TGTGCCAGCAGTGAAGATCGGGGGGGACTCGCAGATACGCAGTATTTT. Encoded protein: CASSEDRGGLADTQYF.

This chain uses TRBV15 with TRBJ1-5; no firm D call. V lost 4 bases, J lost 0 bases, and 10 bases lay in between. The CDR3 sequence is 15 residues long. Germline V gene sequence: CDR1 LNHNV, CDR2 YYDKDF (reference sequence). The CDR3 reads CATSMMAGSNQPQHF. Written as DNA, the CDR3 is TGTGCCACCAGCATGATGGCCGGTAGCAATCAGCCCCAGCATTTT.

This clonotype was detected many times. The V and J genes are TRBV5-1 and TRBJ2-1; 10 bases match TRBD2. The CDR3 length is 13 residues. J gave up 8 bases and V 4 bases, and 3 bases lay outside the gene matches. Germline CDR1 and CDR2: SGHRS and YFSETQ. CDR3 sequence: CASSPGTSDEQFF. CDR3 sequence (DNA): TGCGCCAGCAGCCCCGGGACTAGCGATGAGCAGTTCTTC.

This clonotype was recorded a few times. The gene calls are TRBV12-3 or TRBV12-4 and TRBJ2-7; 13 positions agree with TRBD2. V shed 5 bases and J 5 bases; nucleotides not matched to a gene: 15. The CDR3 runs 18 residues. The CDR3 spells CASSIRQGLAGPWDEQYF. CDR3 sequence (DNA): TGTGCCAGCAGTATCCGACAGGGACTAGCGGGGCCGTGGGACGAGCAGTACTTC.

The rearrangement uses TRBV18 and TRBJ2-4; no definite D call. Trimming removed 2 bases from V and 0 bases from J, with 8 bases in between. Germline V gene data show CDR1 as KGHSH and CDR2 as LQKENI. This CDR3 region has 15 residues. This chain's CDR3 is CASSPYRLAKNIQYF. The CDR3, as DNA: TGTGCCAGCTCACCATATCGTTTAGCCAAAAACATTCAGTACTTC.

The chain uses TRBV14 and TRBJ2-6; 8 bases fit TRBD1. Germline V gives CDR1 SGHDN, CDR2 FVKESK. There are 20 residues in the CDR3. The junction had 13 bases not matched to a gene; V was cut back by 2 bases and J by 1 base. The CDR3 bases are TGTGCCAGCAGCCAATATCTTATGACAGGGGCCGGATCTGGGGCCAACGTCCTGACTTTC. Protein: CASSQYLMTGAGSGANVLTF.

This clonotype was seen a single time. The chain employs TRBV12-3 or TRBV12-4 and TRBJ2-4; TRBD2 agrees at 9 bases. Losses at the gene ends were 1 base for V and 6 bases for J; bases not matched to a gene: 10. This CDR3 contains 17 residues. CDR3 sequence: CASSLVSGSGPLNIQYF. The DNA of the CDR3 is TGTGCCAGCAGTTTAGTTAGCGGGAGCGGACCCCTAAACATTCAGTACTTC.

This clonotype was seen more than once but under ten times. V and J are TRBV4-2 and TRBJ2-2; D gene uncertain. From germline, CDR1 is LGHNA and CDR2 YNFKEQ. This CDR3 is 15 amino acids long. The germline V and J ends were trimmed by 4 bases and 1 base, with 10 bases remaining between them. The CDR3 here is CASSPGALNTGELFF. DNA for the CDR3: TGTGCCAGCAGCCCCGGAGCATTGAACACCGGGGAGCTGTTTTTT.

The chain carries TRBV4-1 and TRBJ2-1; 11 bases match TRBD2. The length of the CDR3 is 16 residues. V lost 0 bases, J lost 9 bases, and 7 bases stayed unmatched. CDR1 is MGHRA and CDR2 is YSYEKL in the germline V gene. The CDR3, as DNA: TGCGCCAGCAGCCAAGAAGTACTAGCGGGAGTGGGTGAGCAGTTCTTC. Its translation is CASSQEVLAGVGEQFF.

The chain is built from TRBV4-2 and TRBJ2-3; D remains ambiguous. The germline V and J ends were trimmed by 0 bases and 3 bases, with 16 bases remaining between them. The CDR3 contains 17 residues. Germline V gene data show CDR1 as LGHNA and CDR2 as YNFKEQ. DNA of the CDR3: TGTGCCAGCAGCCAAGAACTGACACTGGCCGGTACAGATACGCAGTATTTT. Residues: CASSQELTLAGTDTQYF.

This clonotype was recorded once. The chain combines TRBV11-2 with TRBJ1-1; D remains ambiguous. V gave up 5 bases and J gave up 3 bases, with 13 bases separating them. CDR3 size: 14 residues. Germline CDR1 SGHAT, CDR2 FQNNGV. CDR3 bases: TGTGCCAGCAGCGAGAGGGTGTTCGACACTGAAGCTTTCTTT. Its protein is CASSERVFDTEAFF.

The table lists this clonotype with a few counts. The CDR3 reads CASSQGHLAGNPATGELFF. The CDR3 DNA follows: TGCGCCAGCAGCCAAGGGCATCTAGCGGGGAATCCCGCCACCGGGGAGCTGTTTTTT. This chain uses TRBV4-1 with TRBJ2-2, with 9 bases aligning to TRBD2. In germline, CDR1 is MGHRA, CDR2 YSYEKL. This CDR3 has 19 residues. The V gene end was trimmed by 1 base and the J gene end by 4 bases; junction bases not matched to a gene: 13.